One sample yielded the 26 T cell receptor beta chains listed below, sequenced in a study of blood T cell repertoires in COVID-19. Assay: immunoSEQ multiplex PCR; the TCRdb copy retains only in-frame clones and omits some. In the table there are approximately 200,000 clones, around 85% of which are singletons. Sequenced input: PBMCs or T cells enriched from blood (not recorded which). The receptors derive from a man aged 35-49 years who had recovered from COVID-19.

This clone occurred once. The chain uses TRBV6-1 and TRBJ1-2; TRBD1 aligns across 8 bases. The CDR3 covers 15 residues. Per the germline V gene, CDR1 is MNHNS and CDR2 is SASEGT. Unmatched junction bases numbered 9, after V lost 1 base and J lost 8 bases. The CDR3: CASSEVPGGLWGYTF. The CDR3 nucleotides are TGTGCCAGCAGTGAAGTCCCAGGGGGCTTGTGGGGCTACACCTTC.

The CDR3 nucleotides are TGTGCCAGCAGCTCAATAAGTAGCTCCTACGAGCAGTACTTC. Translating gives CASSSISSSYEQYF. The chain joins TRBV5-4 to TRBJ2-7; D is undetermined. This CDR3 comprises 14 residues. V was clipped by 3 bases and J by 0 bases, with 10 bases between them. Per germline, CDR1 SGHNT and CDR2 YYREEE (reference sequence). Looking up the rest from reference TRBV5-4 and TRBJ2-7 gives the full variable domain: ETGVTQSPTHLIKTRGQQVTLRCSSQSGHNTVSWYQQALGQGPQFIFQYYREEENGRGNFPPRFSGLQFPNYSSELNVNALELDDSALYLCASSSISSSYEQYFGPGTRLTVT.

The chain carries TRBV28 and TRBJ1-1; D unclear. Germline V lookup: CDR1 MDHEN, CDR2 SYDVKM. With 3 bases removed from V and 1 base from J, the gap between germline ends came to 6 bases. The CDR3 has 13 amino acids. The CDR3 protein is CASSFGPNTEAFF. The CDR3 bases are TGTGCCAGCAGTTTTGGGCCGAACACTGAAGCTTTCTTT.

The chain joins TRBV12-3 or TRBV12-4 to TRBJ2-7; 7 positions match TRBD2. This CDR3 region has 12 residues. The trim removed 3 bases at V and 12 bases at J, leaving 8 bases unmatched. CDR3 nucleotides: TGTGCCAGCAGTTTGGGAGGGGCCAGTTGGTACTTC. Translated: CASSLGGASWYF.

The chain combines TRBV7-9 with TRBJ1-3, with unresolved D. Germline CDR1 SEHNR, CDR2 FQNEAQ (reference sequence). The CDR3 runs 15 residues. The V end was cut by 5 bases, the J end by 3 bases, with 14 bases between. For the CDR3, the DNA is TGTGCCAGCAGCGGCTTCCGTCGGGGTGGAAACACCATATATTTT. Protein sequence: CASSGFRRGGNTIYF.

CDR3 region: CASSLFGVVYNEQFF. The CDR3 region has the DNA TGTGCCAGCAGCTTGTTCGGGGTGGTTTACAATGAGCAGTTCTTC. The V gene is TRBV5-4, the J gene TRBJ2-1, with a weak D call TRBD2 (5 bases). Germline V gene lookup returns CDR1 SGHNT and CDR2 YYREEE (reference sequence). V dropped 1 base and J dropped 4 bases, with 12 bases sitting between them. This CDR3 has 15 residues.

This clone showed up just a few times. The gene calls are TRBV30 and TRBJ1-3; no firm D call. Germline V gene sequence: CDR1 GTSNPN, CDR2 SVGIG (reference sequence). Between the trimmed V and J ends, which lost 4 bases and 3 bases, there was a span of 7 bases. This CDR3 has 12 residues. CDR3 sequence reads: CAWNVIGNTIYF. The CDR3 DNA follows: TGTGCCTGGAATGTTATTGGAAACACCATATATTTT.

J is TRBJ2-5 and V is TRBV11-3, with D maybe TRBD1 (5 bases). CDR3 length: 13 residues. Germline V gives CDR1 SGHNT, CDR2 YENEEA. Deletions cut 6 bases from V and 4 bases from J, with 12 bases between. The DNA for the CDR3 is TGTGCCAGCAGGGATGGGGCTGGAGAGACCCAGTACTTC. Amino acid sequence: CASRDGAGETQYF.

The J gene is TRBJ1-5, the V gene TRBV30; 7 bases agree with TRBD1. Trimming took 4 bases from V and 4 from J; bases not matched to a gene: 7. The germline CDR1 and CDR2 sequences are GTSNPN and SVGIG (reference sequence). The CDR3 extends over 14 amino acids. CDR3 sequence reads: CAWTPGQINQPQHF. The CDR3 coding sequence is TGTGCCTGGACCCCGGGACAGATTAATCAGCCCCAGCATTTT.

The chain recombines TRBV14 with TRBJ2-2; D may be TRBD2 (5 bases). Per the germline V gene, CDR1 is SGHDN and CDR2 is FVKESK. The CDR3 totals 12 residues. Trimming stripped 8 bases from V and 6 bases from J, with 10 bases between. CDR3 DNA sequence: TGTGCCAGCGGAGGATGGTCCGGGGAGCTGTTTTTT. Protein product: CASGGWSGELFF.

This rearrangement joins TRBV25-1 to TRBJ2-3, with D tentatively TRBD1 (6 bases). CDR1 is MGHDK, CDR2 SYGVNS, per germline. This CDR3 spans 15 amino acids. Between the trimmed V and J ends, which lost 9 bases and 2 bases, there was a span of 18 bases. CDR3 sequence reads: CASQGSELYTDTQYF. The CDR3, as DNA: TGTGCCAGTCAGGGGTCAGAGCTTTACACAGATACGCAGTATTTT. Based on the CDR3 plus reference TRBV25-1 and TRBJ2-3, the full variable domain is EADIYQTPRYLVIGTGKKITLECSQTMGHDKMYWYQQDPGMELHLIHYSYGVNSTEKGDLSSESTVSRIRTEHFPLTLESARPSHTSQYLCASQGSELYTDTQYFGPGTRLTVL.

V is TRBV4-3 and J is TRBJ1-2; 7 bases map to TRBD1. V lost 4 bases to trimming and J lost 3 bases; unmatched junction nucleotides: 2. CDR3 length: 13 amino acids. CDR1 and CDR2 from the germline V gene are LGHNA and YSLEER. CDR3 sequence: CASSLRGYYGYTF. The CDR3 coding sequence is TGCGCCAGCAGCCTCAGGGGGTACTATGGCTACACCTTC.

This chain uses TRBV2 with TRBJ1-1, with 9 bases that match TRBD1. The CDR3 runs 14 residues. The ends lost 10 bases at V and 1 base at J; junction bases unmatched: 7. The germline V gene has CDR1 SNHLY and CDR2 FYNNEI. CDR3 loop: CATTGGRRNTEAFF. In DNA, the CDR3 is TGTGCCACAACAGGGGGCCGGCGGAACACTGAAGCTTTCTTT. The full variable domain, completed using reference TRBV2 and TRBJ1-1, is EPEVTQTPSHQVTQMGQEVILRCVPISNHLYFYWYRQILGQKVEFLVSFYNNEISEKSEIFDDQFSVERPDGSNFTLKIRSTKLEDSAMYFCATTGGRRNTEAFFGQGTRLTVV.

The genes are TRBV2 and TRBJ2-1; tentatively, D is TRBD1 (6 bases). The germline CDR1 and CDR2 sequences are SNHLY and FYNNEI. The CDR3 has 14 residues. V lost 7 bases, J lost 6 bases, and 16 bases lay in between. CDR3 amino acids: CASKWQGIPNEQFF. The CDR3 DNA follows: TGTGCCAGCAAGTGGCAGGGGATCCCCAATGAGCAGTTCTTC.

This clone was seen a single time. The chain couples TRBV28 to TRBJ1-4; D possibly corresponds to TRBD1 (5 bases). Germline lookup yields CDR1 MDHEN and CDR2 SYDVKM. The CDR3 length is 13 residues. Trimming pared 5 bases from V and 8 bases from J, leaving 12 bases between. CDR3 nucleotides: TGTGCCAGCAGTAGGGGTGTACGAGAAAAACTGTTTTTT. Amino acid sequence: CASSRGVREKLFF.

This chain uses TRBV6-6 with TRBJ1-1; the D is unclear. CDR1 MNHNY and CDR2 SVGAGI come from the germline V gene (reference sequence). This CDR3 has 15 residues. V lost 2 bases, J lost 4 bases, and 14 bases lay in between. The CDR3 loop is CASSYLWVGSTEAFF. DNA for the CDR3: TGTGCCAGCAGTTACCTTTGGGTAGGGAGCACTGAAGCTTTCTTT.

The rearrangement joins TRBV18 to TRBJ1-1; D ambiguous. The CDR3 contains 14 residues. Germline V gene sequence: CDR1 KGHSH, CDR2 LQKENI. V shed 3 bases and J shed 4 bases, with 12 bases lying between them. CDR3 sequence: CASSPGVGSTEAFF. The CDR3 nucleotides read TGTGCCAGCTCACCCGGGGTGGGTAGCACTGAAGCTTTCTTT.

The chain couples TRBV6-2 or TRBV6-3 to TRBJ1-4, with D possibly matching TRBD1 (6 bases). The ends were cut back, 2 bases at V and 4 bases at J, with 11 bases in the middle. Germline V CDR1 and CDR2: MNHEY, SVGEGT. This CDR3 comprises 15 residues. The CDR3 DNA reads TGTGCCAGCAGTTACCTCGGACAGATTAATGAAAAACTGTTTTTT. The encoded protein is CASSYLGQINEKLFF.

The rearrangement joins TRBV25-1 to TRBJ2-1, with TRBD2 identical over 9 bases. V shed 2 bases, J shed 6 bases, and the junction held 2 bases outside the gene matches. Germline assignment: CDR1 MGHDK and CDR2 SYGVNS. CDR3 size: 14 residues. CDR3 amino acids: CASSEETSGNEQFF. The CDR3 bases are TGTGCCAGCAGTGAAGAGACTAGCGGCAATGAGCAGTTCTTC.

The V gene is TRBV13, the J gene TRBJ1-3; no clear D gene. CDR3 length: 14 residues. V was pared by 0 bases and J by 4 bases, with 7 bases between. The V gene's germline CDR1 is PRHDT and CDR2 FYEKMQ (reference sequence). As DNA, the CDR3 is TGTGCCAGCAGCTTAGGCAAAATGGGAAACACCATATATTTT. Residues: CASSLGKMGNTIYF.

The chain recombines TRBV10-3 with TRBJ2-1; 14 nucleotides line up with TRBD2. There are 15 residues in the CDR3. Trimming took 6 bases from V and 6 from J; bases not matched to a gene: 4. Germline V gene sequence: CDR1 ENHRY, CDR2 SYGVKD. In DNA form, the CDR3 reads TGTGCCATCAGGACTAGCGGGAGGGCCTTCAATGAGCAGTTCTTC. This translates into CAIRTSGRAFNEQFF.

The V call is TRBV2, the J call TRBJ2-1, with TRBD1 matching over 8 bases. The V segment lost 4 bases and the J segment 5 bases; nucleotides outside the gene matches: 13. From germline, CDR1 is SNHLY and CDR2 FYNNEI. The CDR3 has 17 amino acids. The CDR3 reads CASSANRGVFVDNEQFF. The CDR3 DNA follows: TGTGCCAGCAGTGCCAACAGGGGGGTCTTTGTTGACAATGAGCAGTTCTTC. Based on the CDR3 plus reference TRBV2 and TRBJ2-1, the full variable domain is EPEVTQTPSHQVTQMGQEVILRCVPISNHLYFYWYRQILGQKVEFLVSFYNNEISEKSEIFDDQFSVERPDGSNFTLKIRSTKLEDSAMYFCASSANRGVFVDNEQFFGPGTRLTVL.

The chain joins TRBV5-1 to TRBJ1-1, with D uncertain. The CDR3 is made up of 14 amino acids. Germline values: CDR1 SGHRS, CDR2 YFSETQ. V gave up 2 bases and J gave up 4 bases, with 12 bases separating them. CDR3 loop: CASSFSGGSTEAFF. For the CDR3, the DNA is TGCGCCAGCAGCTTCTCTGGAGGGAGCACTGAAGCTTTCTTT.

The rearrangement uses TRBV2 and TRBJ2-7; perhaps TRBD2 as D (5 bases). The CDR3 covers 14 residues. V shed 7 bases and J shed 6 bases, with 19 bases lying between them. Per germline, CDR1 SNHLY and CDR2 FYNNEI. DNA for the CDR3: TGTGCCAGCACCTTTGAGGGAGTGGCGGTCGAGCAGTACTTC. This sequence encodes CASTFEGVAVEQYF.

This clone was counted only a few times. The V call is TRBV28, the J call TRBJ2-1; 8 bases line up with TRBD2. The CDR3 consists of 11 residues. The junction had 6 bases not matched to a gene; V was cut back by 7 bases and J by 13 bases. The germline V gene encodes CDR1 MDHEN and CDR2 SYDVKM. The CDR3 loop is CASTESGSQFF. The CDR3 nucleotides read TGTGCCAGCACCGAAAGCGGGAGCCAGTTCTTC.

The chain has TRBV4-1 and TRBJ2-2; no definite D call. V was clipped by 0 bases and J by 6 bases, with 14 bases between them. In germline, CDR1 is MGHRA, CDR2 YSYEKL. The CDR3 spans 16 residues. DNA of the CDR3: TGCGCCAGCAGCCAAGAACAGCTCCCAAACGCCGGGGAGCTGTTTTTT. Translation: CASSQEQLPNAGELFF.